Below, 30 T cell receptor beta chains from the same sample are listed, as sequenced in a study of Ad26.COV2.S vaccination and SARS-CoV-2 variants. TCRdb's table, derived via immunoSEQ multiplex PCR, lists solely in-frame clones and lacks some. The table has hundreds of thousands of clones, around 92% seen once. Sample treatment: over 15 received Ad26.COV2.S at low or high dose, single or two shots; about 5 received placebo; per-sample allocation not given. Sampling took place 63 days after the first vaccine or placebo injection. The specimen was peripheral blood, collected in a trial of Ad26.COV2.S vaccine versus placebo. All receptors come from a person aged 18-60 years who received the Ad26.COV2.S COVID-19 vaccine or a placebo.

CDR3 amino acids: CASRPRAQSTDTQYF. The DNA for the CDR3 is TGTGCCAGCAGGCCTAGGGCCCAGTCCACAGATACGCAGTATTTT. The chain joins TRBV6-2 or TRBV6-3 to TRBJ2-3; D unclear. V gave up 6 bases and J gave up 2 bases, with 15 bases separating them. The CDR3 covers 15 residues. Per germline, CDR1 MNHEY and CDR2 SVGEGT.

The DNA of the CDR3 is TGTGCCAGCAGCTTAAATCCCCAAGGTGCAACTAATGAAAAACTGTTTTTT. Protein product: CASSLNPQGATNEKLFF. The V call is TRBV7-2, the J call TRBJ1-4; D unresolved. Trimming removed 2 bases at V and 0 bases at J, with 13 bases between. Germline values: CDR1 SGHTA, CDR2 FQGNSA. The CDR3 extends over 17 amino acids.

The chain recombines TRBV5-1 with TRBJ2-1; TRBD1 is a possible D gene (5 bases). CDR1 is SGHRS, CDR2 YFSETQ, per germline. This CDR3 has 13 residues. V was shortened by 5 bases and J by 4 bases, with 10 bases between the two germline ends. CDR3 DNA: TGCGCCAGCAGTACAGGACCATACAATGAGCAGTTCTTC. Translated: CASSTGPYNEQFF.

V usage is TRBV6-5 and J usage is TRBJ2-7; possibly TRBD1 or TRBD2 for D (6 bases each). In germline, CDR1 is MNHEY, CDR2 SVGAGI. Trimming took off 3 bases at V and 1 base at J, with 16 bases between the two ends. The CDR3 has 16 amino acids. CDR3: CASSYFSGARSYEQYF. CDR3 nucleotides: TGTGCCAGCAGTTATTTCTCGGGGGCCCGATCCTACGAGCAGTACTTC.

The chain carries TRBV6-6 and TRBJ2-2, with D uncertain. CDR3 length equals 15 residues. With 0 bases removed from V and 1 base from J, the gap between germline ends came to 6 bases. The germline V gene has CDR1 MNHNY and CDR2 SVGAGI (reference sequence). CDR3 region: CASSYSAENTGELFF. The CDR3 bases are TGTGCCAGCAGTTACTCTGCTGAGAACACCGGGGAGCTGTTTTTT.

The chain links TRBV21-1 to TRBJ2-2; whether TRBD2, the table's D call, matches the DNA was not checked. TRBV21-1 is given as a pseudogene. The CDR3 has 18 amino acids. The CDR3 region has the DNA TGTGCCAGCAGCAAGGAGGTGGTGTGTCCCTCTTTAACCGGGGAGCTGTTTTTT. As protein: CASSKEVVCPSLTGELFF.

CDR3 amino acids: CASSLAGGLTGELFF. CDR3 nucleotides: TGTGCCAGCAGTTTAGCGGGGGGGCTAACCGGGGAGCTGTTTTTT. The V call is TRBV27, the J call TRBJ2-2, with TRBD2 matching 9 bases. The junction had 3 bases not matched to a gene; V was cut back by 2 bases and J by 5 bases. The length of the CDR3 is 15 residues. Looked up from germline, CDR1 is MNHEY and CDR2 is SMNVEV (reference sequence).

The J gene is TRBJ2-3, the V gene TRBV7-2; the match to TRBD2 covers 7 bases. In germline, CDR1 is SGHTA, CDR2 FQGNSA. The CDR3 is 15 amino acids. V gave up 8 bases and J gave up 6 bases; unmatched junction bases: 14. The CDR3 sequence is CASGGSGVIRDTQYF. CDR3 DNA: TGTGCCAGCGGGGGAAGCGGGGTAATCAGGGATACGCAGTATTTT.

DNA for the CDR3: TGTGCCAGCAGCCTCGGACAGATCACGGGATCAAACACTGAAGCTTTCTTT. Residues: CASSLGQITGSNTEAFF. V is TRBV5-4 and J is TRBJ1-1; a weak D match, TRBD1 (6 bases). CDR1 is SGHNT, CDR2 YYREEE, per germline (reference sequence). This CDR3 has 17 amino acids. The germline V and J ends were trimmed by 4 bases and 2 bases, with 21 bases remaining between them.

The chain has TRBV12-3 or TRBV12-4 and TRBJ2-7, with D unresolved. CDR3 length equals 11 residues. Trimming cost V 6 bases and J 7 bases, with 10 bases left between them. This CDR3 reads CASSGPGEQYF. The DNA of the CDR3 is TGTGCCAGCAGCGGGCCCGGGGAGCAGTACTTC.

The genes are TRBV19 and TRBJ2-2; D may match TRBD1 or TRBD2 (5 bases each). CDR1 and CDR2 from the germline V gene are LNHDA and SQIVND (reference sequence). CDR3 length: 15 residues. Trimming shortened V by 2 bases and J by 2 bases, and 9 bases separated the two germline ends. The CDR3 region has the DNA TGTGCCAGTAGTATATGGGGGTTTAACACCGGGGAGCTGTTTTTT. Translation: CASSIWGFNTGELFF.

The chain employs TRBV27 and TRBJ1-3; D perhaps matches TRBD1 (5 bases). CDR1 MNHEY and CDR2 SMNVEV come from the germline V gene (reference sequence). The CDR3 totals 13 residues. Between the trimmed V and J ends, which lost 6 bases and 4 bases, there was a span of 10 bases. The CDR3 spells CASRRQGGNTIYF. In nucleotides, the CDR3 is TGTGCCAGCAGACGCCAGGGAGGAAACACCATATATTTT.

The V and J genes are TRBV4-3 and TRBJ1-4; D may be TRBD1 (5 bases). The CDR3 has 14 amino acids. Trimming removed 5 bases at V and 8 bases at J, with 15 bases between. Germline assignment: CDR1 LGHNA and CDR2 YSLEER. The CDR3 nucleotides read TGCGCCAGCAGCTCGGGGATGGGGGACGAAAAACTGTTTTTT. Its translation: CASSSGMGDEKLFF.

The genes are TRBV7-9 and TRBJ2-1; D not certain. Trimming cost V 1 base and J 6 bases, with 10 bases left between them. Germline lookup yields CDR1 SEHNR and CDR2 FQNEAQ (reference sequence). This CDR3 is 14 amino acids long. CDR3 residues: CASSLDGLSNEQFF. The CDR3 nucleotides are TGTGCCAGCAGCTTAGATGGTTTATCCAATGAGCAGTTCTTC. Full variable domain (missing parts from reference TRBV7-9 and TRBJ2-1): DTGVSQNPRHKITKRGQNVTFRCDPISEHNRLYWYRQTLGQGPEFLTYFQNEAQLEKSRLLSDRFSAERPKGSFSTLEIQRTEQGDSAMYLCASSLDGLSNEQFFGPGTRLTVL.

This clone was counted once. This rearrangement joins TRBV5-6 to TRBJ1-4; a weak D match, TRBD1 (5 bases). Germline loops: CDR1 SGHDT, CDR2 YYEEEE. This CDR3 region has 17 residues. Trimming shortened V by 0 bases and J by 5 bases, and 17 bases separated the two germline ends. CDR3 in amino acids: CASSLAYKGAENEKLFF. The CDR3 DNA reads TGTGCCAGCAGCTTGGCCTACAAAGGGGCGGAAAATGAAAAACTGTTTTTT.

The sample holds a few counts of this clone. The gene calls are TRBV19 and TRBJ2-2; tentative D call: TRBD1 (5 bases). Germline CDR1 is LNHDA and CDR2 is SQIVND (reference sequence). This CDR3 has 16 residues. V lost 3 bases, J lost 4 bases, and 15 bases lay in between. Written as DNA, the CDR3 is TGTGCCAGTAGTATTCTCAGGGCGTTCACCACCGGGGAGCTGTTTTTT. Translation: CASSILRAFTTGELFF.

The rearrangement uses TRBV28 and TRBJ2-7; maybe TRBD2 (5 bases). Germline loops: CDR1 MDHEN, CDR2 SYDVKM. The CDR3 is made up of 15 amino acids. The V end lost 6 bases, the J end lost 2 bases, and 17 bases lay between the germline ends. The CDR3 region has the DNA TGTGCCAGCAGCCCAACCGGACGGGGAGCCTACGAGCAGTACTTC. This translates into CASSPTGRGAYEQYF. Full variable domain (outside the CDR3, taken from reference TRBV28 and TRBJ2-7): DVKVTQSSRYLVKRTGEKVFLECVQDMDHENMFWYRQDPGLGLRLIYFSYDVKMKEKGDIPEGYSVSREKKERFSLILESASTNQTSMYLCASSPTGRGAYEQYFGPGTRLTVT.

The V and J genes are TRBV28 and TRBJ1-2; D is unresolved. CDR3 size: 14 residues. The V and J ends lost 5 bases and 4 bases respectively, with 14 bases between them. Germline V CDR1 and CDR2: MDHEN, SYDVKM. The CDR3 protein is CASSNFWASYGYTF. The CDR3 DNA reads as TGTGCCAGCAGTAATTTCTGGGCCAGCTATGGCTACACCTTC.

Only one count was recorded for this clone. J is TRBJ2-7 and V is TRBV28; TRBD1 might be the D (6 bases). The length of the CDR3 is 12 residues. In germline, CDR1 is MDHEN, CDR2 SYDVKM. The V end lost 2 bases, the J end lost 10 bases, and 12 bases lay between the germline ends. CDR3 in amino acids: CASSLNRVNQYF. Written as DNA, the CDR3 is TGTGCCAGCAGTTTAAACAGGGTCAATCAGTACTTC.

The V call is TRBV5-1, the J call TRBJ2-5; D remains ambiguous. The germline V gene encodes CDR1 SGHRS and CDR2 YFSETQ. The CDR3 contains 14 residues. V gave up 4 bases and J gave up 2 bases, with 12 bases separating them. The CDR3 sequence is CASSPVLGQETQYF. For the CDR3, the DNA is TGCGCCAGCAGCCCGGTTTTGGGTCAAGAGACCCAGTACTTC. The variable domain in full, completed from reference TRBV5-1 and TRBJ2-5, reads KAGVTQTPRYLIKTRGQQVTLSCSPISGHRSVSWYQQTPGQGLQFLFEYFSETQRNKGNFPGRFSGRQFSNSRSEMNVSTLELGDSALYLCASSPVLGQETQYFGPGTRLLVL.

This clone was detected a few times. The chain carries TRBV19 and TRBJ2-2; TRBD1 agrees at 7 bases. Germline loops: CDR1 LNHDA, CDR2 SQIVND (reference sequence). This CDR3 contains 16 residues. V dropped 4 bases and J dropped 1; count of bases not matched to a gene: 6. For the CDR3, the DNA is TGTGCCAGTAGTAACCCCGGACAGGTGAACACCGGGGAGCTGTTTTTT. Translated: CASSNPGQVNTGELFF.

V gene TRBV28 combines with J gene TRBJ2-5; possibly TRBD2 for D (7 bases). The CDR3 is made up of 15 amino acids. V was cut by 7 bases and J by 6 bases, with 21 bases left in between. Per the germline V gene, CDR1 is MDHEN and CDR2 is SYDVKM. CDR3 in DNA: TGTGCCAGCAAAGGGTCCCGAGGGGGGGGCCAGACCCAGTACTTC. Amino acids: CASKGSRGGGQTQYF.

The chain links TRBV12-3 or TRBV12-4 to TRBJ1-5; unclear D gene. The CDR3 runs 13 residues. V lost 3 bases, J lost 0 bases, and 3 bases lay in between. CDR3 amino acids: CASSLYSNQPQHF. The DNA of the CDR3 is TGTGCCAGCAGTTTGTATAGCAATCAGCCCCAGCATTTT.

The count of this clone is one. The CDR3 DNA sequence: TGTGCCAGTAGTAAAGGACTAGCGGAAGCAGATACGCAGTATTTT. Translation gives CASSKGLAEADTQYF. V usage is TRBV19 and J usage is TRBJ2-3; 10 bases map to TRBD2. Germline V CDR1 and CDR2: LNHDA, SQIVND (reference sequence). This CDR3 spans 15 amino acids. Trimming removed 4 bases from V and 4 bases from J; junction bases left unmatched: 5.

This rearrangement joins TRBV6-5 to TRBJ2-2; D may match TRBD1 or TRBD2 (5 bases each). Germline CDR1 MNHEY, CDR2 SVGAGI. V dropped 2 bases and J dropped 6 bases, with 16 bases sitting between them. The CDR3 is 16 amino acids. The CDR3 is CASSYVGVGAAGELFF. Here the CDR3 DNA reads TGTGCCAGCAGTTACGTGGGGGTTGGGGCCGCCGGGGAGCTGTTTTTT.

The chain is built from TRBV4-1 and TRBJ2-2; D gene unclear. Germline CDR1 and CDR2: MGHRA and YSYEKL. The CDR3 sequence is 15 residues long. V lost 1 base and J lost 1, with 7 bases in between. In DNA form, the CDR3 reads TGCGCCAGCAGCCAAGTAGTCCTGAACACCGGGGAGCTGTTTTTT. This encodes CASSQVVLNTGELFF.

This clone occurred once. The CDR3 loop is CASSHPAYALGEDTQYF. For the CDR3, the DNA is TGCGCCAGCAGCCACCCCGCGTATGCCCTAGGTGAAGATACGCAGTATTTT. The chain has TRBV4-1 and TRBJ2-3; no firm D call. CDR1 and CDR2 from the germline V gene are MGHRA and YSYEKL. V was shortened by 3 bases and J by 5 bases, with 21 bases between the two germline ends. This CDR3 has 17 residues.

The chain employs TRBV28 and TRBJ1-5; 7 bases fit TRBD1. The junction had 3 bases not matched to a gene; V was cut back by 6 bases and J by 7 bases. The CDR3 consists of 12 residues. The germline gives CDR1 MDHEN, CDR2 SYDVKM. CDR3 DNA: TGTGCCAGCAGCCAGGGGGACCAGCCCCAGCATTTT. Translating it yields CASSQGDQPQHF.

The genes are TRBV5-6 and TRBJ2-1; D is uncertain. V was clipped by 2 bases and J by 8 bases, with 11 bases between them. Germline CDR1 SGHDT, CDR2 YYEEEE. CDR3 length: 13 amino acids. The CDR3 nucleotides are TGTGCCAGCAGCTTCAACTGGGCCCATGAGCAGTTCTTC. Protein product: CASSFNWAHEQFF. Full variable domain (rest looked up from reference TRBV5-6 and TRBJ2-1): DAGVTQSPTHLIKTRGQQVTLRCSPKSGHDTVSWYQQALGQGPQFIFQYYEEEERQRGNFPDRFSGHQFPNYSSELNVNALLLGDSALYLCASSFNWAHEQFFGPGTRLTVL.

The chain carries TRBV19 and TRBJ2-3, with D perhaps TRBD2 (7 bases). The CDR3 is made up of 15 amino acids. The germline V gene has CDR1 LNHDA and CDR2 SQIVND (reference sequence). The germline V and J ends were trimmed by 6 bases and 4 bases, with 17 bases remaining between them. The DNA for the CDR3 is TGTGCCAGTAGCGGGGGGCACGCGTCCGCAGATACGCAGTATTTT. Amino acids: CASSGGHASADTQYF.